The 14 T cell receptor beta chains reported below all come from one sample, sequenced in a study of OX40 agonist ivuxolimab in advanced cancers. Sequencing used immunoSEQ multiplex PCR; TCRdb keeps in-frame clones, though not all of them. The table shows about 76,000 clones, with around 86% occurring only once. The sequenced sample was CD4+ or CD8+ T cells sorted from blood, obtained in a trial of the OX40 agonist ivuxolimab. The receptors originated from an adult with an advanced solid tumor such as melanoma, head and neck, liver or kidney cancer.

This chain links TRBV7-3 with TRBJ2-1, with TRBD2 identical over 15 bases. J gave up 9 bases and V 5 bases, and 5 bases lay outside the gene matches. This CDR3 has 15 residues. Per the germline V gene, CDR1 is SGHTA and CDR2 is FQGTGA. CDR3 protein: CASSRTSGGATEQFF. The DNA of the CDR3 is TGTGCCAGCAGCCGGACTAGCGGGGGGGCCACTGAGCAGTTCTTC.

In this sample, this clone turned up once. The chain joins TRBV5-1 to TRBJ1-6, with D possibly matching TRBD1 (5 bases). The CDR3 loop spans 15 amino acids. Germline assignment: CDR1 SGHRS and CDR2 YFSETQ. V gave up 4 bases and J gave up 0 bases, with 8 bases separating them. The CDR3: CASSAGGSYNSPLHF. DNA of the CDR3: TGCGCCAGCAGCGCGGGGGGCTCCTATAATTCACCCCTCCACTTT.

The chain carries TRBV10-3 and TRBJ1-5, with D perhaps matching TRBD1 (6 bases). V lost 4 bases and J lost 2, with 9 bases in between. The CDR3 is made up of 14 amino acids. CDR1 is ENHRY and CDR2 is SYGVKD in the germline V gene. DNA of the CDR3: TGTGCCATCAGTGTACAGGGAGGCAATCAGCCCCAGCATTTT. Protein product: CAISVQGGNQPQHF.

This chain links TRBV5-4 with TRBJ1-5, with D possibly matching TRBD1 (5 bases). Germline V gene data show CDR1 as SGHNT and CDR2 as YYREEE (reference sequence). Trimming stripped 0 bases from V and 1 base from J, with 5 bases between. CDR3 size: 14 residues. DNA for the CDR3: TGTGCCAGCAGCTTGGGGGGGAGCAATCAGCCCCAGCATTTT. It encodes CASSLGGSNQPQHF.

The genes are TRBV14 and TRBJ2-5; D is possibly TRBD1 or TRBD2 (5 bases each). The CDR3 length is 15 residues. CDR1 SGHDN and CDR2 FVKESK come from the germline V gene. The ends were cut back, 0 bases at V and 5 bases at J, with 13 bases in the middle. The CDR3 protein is CASSQEFTEGETQYF. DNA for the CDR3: TGTGCCAGCAGCCAAGAATTTACCGAGGGGGAGACCCAGTACTTC.

Here the CDR3 reads CASTVLDQPQHF. The CDR3 coding sequence is TGTGCCAGCACTGTCCTTGATCAGCCCCAGCATTTT. This chain links TRBV7-9 with TRBJ1-5; no clear D gene. The CDR3 length is 12 residues. Germline CDR1 reads SEHNR; CDR2 reads FQNEAQ (reference sequence). V lost 7 bases to trimming and J lost 5 bases, with 9 bases between them.

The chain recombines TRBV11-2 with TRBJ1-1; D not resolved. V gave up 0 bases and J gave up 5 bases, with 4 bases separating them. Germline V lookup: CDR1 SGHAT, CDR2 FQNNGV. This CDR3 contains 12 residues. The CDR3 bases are TGTGCCAGCAGCTTAGATCGGACTGAAGCTTTCTTT. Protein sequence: CASSLDRTEAFF.

The CDR3 sequence: CASSLVGQGNEKLFF. CDR3 bases: TGTGCCAGCAGCTTGGTTGGGCAGGGTAATGAAAAACTGTTTTTT. The chain employs TRBV5-8 and TRBJ1-4; possibly TRBD1 for D (5 bases). CDR3 length equals 15 residues. The germline V and J ends were trimmed by 0 bases and 4 bases, with 10 bases remaining between them. From germline, CDR1 is SGHTS and CDR2 YDEGEE.

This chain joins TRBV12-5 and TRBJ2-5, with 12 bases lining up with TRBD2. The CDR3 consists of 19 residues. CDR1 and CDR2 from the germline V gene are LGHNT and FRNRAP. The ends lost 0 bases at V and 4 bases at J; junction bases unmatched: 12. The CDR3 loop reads CASGLVLWASGGAGETQYF. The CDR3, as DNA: TGTGCTAGTGGTTTGGTCCTCTGGGCTAGCGGGGGGGCCGGAGAGACCCAGTACTTC.

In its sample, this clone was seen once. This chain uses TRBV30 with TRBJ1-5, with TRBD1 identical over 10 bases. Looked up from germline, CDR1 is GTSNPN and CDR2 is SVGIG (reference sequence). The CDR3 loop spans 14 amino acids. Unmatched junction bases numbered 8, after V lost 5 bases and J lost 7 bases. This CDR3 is CAWDRDRGRQPQHF. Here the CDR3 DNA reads TGTGCCTGGGACCGGGACAGGGGAAGGCAGCCCCAGCATTTT. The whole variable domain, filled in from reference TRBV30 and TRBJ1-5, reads SQTIHQWPATLVQPVGSPLSLECTVEGTSNPNLYWYRQAAGRGLQLLFYSVGIGQISSEVPQNLSASRPQDRQFILSSKKLLLSDSGFYLCAWDRDRGRQPQHFGDGTRLSIL.

This CDR3 reads CASSPEVGGKSYNEQFF. The CDR3 DNA reads as TGTGCCAGCAGCCCAGAGGTGGGGGGGAAGTCCTACAATGAGCAGTTCTTC. The V gene is TRBV7-9, the J gene TRBJ2-1; 7 bases are a match to TRBD2. CDR1 and CDR2 (germline): SEHNR, FQNEAQ (reference sequence). This CDR3 region has 17 residues. V dropped 5 bases and J dropped 1; count of bases not matched to a gene: 11.

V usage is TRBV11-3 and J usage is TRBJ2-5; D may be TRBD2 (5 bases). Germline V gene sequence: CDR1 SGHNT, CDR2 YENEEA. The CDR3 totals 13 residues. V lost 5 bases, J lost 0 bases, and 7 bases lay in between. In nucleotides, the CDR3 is TGTGCCAGCAGCCTGGGAGACCAAGAGACCCAGTACTTC. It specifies CASSLGDQETQYF. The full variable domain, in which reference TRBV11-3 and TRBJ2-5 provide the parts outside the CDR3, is EAGVVQSPRYKIIEKKQPVAFWCNPISGHNTLYWYLQNLGQGPELLIRYENEEAVDDSQLPKDRFSAERLKGVDSTLKIQPAELGDSAVYLCASSLGDQETQYFGPGTRLLVL.

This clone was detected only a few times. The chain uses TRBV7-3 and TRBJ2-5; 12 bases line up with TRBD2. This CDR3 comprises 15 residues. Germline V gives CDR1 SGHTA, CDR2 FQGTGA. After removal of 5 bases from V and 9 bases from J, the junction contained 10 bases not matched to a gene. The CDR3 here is CASSQGLAGIGAQYF. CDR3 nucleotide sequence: TGTGCCAGCAGCCAAGGACTAGCGGGGATCGGGGCCCAGTACTTC.

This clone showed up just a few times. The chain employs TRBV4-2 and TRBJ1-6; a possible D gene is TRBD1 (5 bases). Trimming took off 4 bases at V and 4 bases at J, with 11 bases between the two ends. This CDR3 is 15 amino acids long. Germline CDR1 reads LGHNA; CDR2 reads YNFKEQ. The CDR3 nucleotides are TGTGCCAGCAGCCCTCGGGACTTGTATAATTCACCCCTCCACTTT. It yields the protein CASSPRDLYNSPLHF.